This is a list of T cell receptor beta chains from one sample in a study of shared clonotypes between healthy human individuals. TCRdb's copy holds only in-frame clones and misses some; the assay was immunoSEQ multiplex PCR. Here the sample spans about 1 million clones, 60% to 80% being singletons. Sequenced input: memory CD4+ T cells sorted from blood. The origin of the receptors is a man younger than 35 in good health. CDR3s include the opening cysteine and the closing phenylalanine or tryptophan. A D gene is named only where the DNA matches it firmly. Rows give clone size only sometimes, using once, few, many, or a class for an expanded clone.

cdr3_aa cdr3_nt v_call d_call cdr3_length j_call clone_size
CASSAGGGNTEAFF TGTGCCAGCAGTGCAGGGGGCGGCAACACTGAAGCTTTCTTT TRBV2 TRBD1 14 TRBJ1-1 NA
CASSAPGTGSYEQYF TGTGCCAGCAGTGCCCCGGGGACAGGGAGCTACGAGCAGTACTTC TRBV27 TRBD1 15 TRBJ2-7 NA
CRLLRDTEAFF TGCAGGCTCTTAAGGGACACTGAAGCTTTCTTT TRBV20-1 NA 11 TRBJ1-1 NA
CASSLDGTGGYEQYF TGCGCCAGCAGCTTGGATGGGACAGGGGGGTACGAGCAGTACTTC TRBV5-1 TRBD1 15 TRBJ2-7 NA
CASSLLGQGMVRGREQFF TGTGCCAGCAGCTTGTTGGGACAGGGTATGGTTCGAGGTCGGGAGCAGTTCTTC TRBV5-6 TRBD1 18 TRBJ2-1 NA
CASAPGTGRSPQHF TGTGCCAGCGCGCCCGGGACAGGGCGTTCGCCCCAGCATTTT TRBV6-5 TRBD1 14 TRBJ1-5 NA
CAISESQGSSEKLFF TGTGCCATCAGTGAGTCTCAGGGGAGTAGTGAAAAACTGTTTTTT TRBV10-3 NA 15 TRBJ1-4 many
CASSLIGGQTYGYTF TGCGCCAGCAGCTTGATAGGGGGACAGACCTATGGCTACACCTTC TRBV5-1 TRBD1 15 TRBJ1-2 many
CASHLIAGAGELFF TGCGCCAGCCACCTTATAGCGGGGGCCGGGGAGCTGTTTTTT TRBV5-1 TRBD2 14 TRBJ2-2 NA
CVTKLGGNTEAFF TGTGTCACTAAACTCGGGGGGAACACTGAAGCTTTCTTT TRBV28 NA 13 TRBJ1-1 few
CASSQGRGLYNSPLHF TGCGCCAGCAGTCAGGGCAGAGGCCTCTATAATTCACCCCTCCACTTT TRBV4-1 NA 16 TRBJ1-6 few
CASSPGLAGVETQYF TGTGCCAGCAGCCCGGGACTAGCGGGGGTTGAGACCCAGTACTTC TRBV7-9 TRBD2 15 TRBJ2-5 once
CASSLPYSGTGGNTIYF TGTGCCAGCAGTTTACCCTATTCGGGCACAGGTGGAAACACCATATATTTT TRBV28 NA 17 TRBJ1-3 once
CAISEPGTGTNTGELFF TGTGCCATCAGTGAGCCCGGGACAGGCACGAACACCGGGGAGCTGTTTTTT TRBV10-3 TRBD1 17 TRBJ2-2 NA
CASSQDEAQNQPQHF TGCGCCAGCAGCCAAGATGAGGCCCAAAATCAGCCCCAGCATTTT TRBV4-1 NA 15 TRBJ1-5 many
CASSPRQGDYGNTIYF TGTGCCAGCAGCCCCCGACAGGGTGACTATGGGAACACCATATATTTT TRBV7-9 TRBD1 16 TRBJ1-3 many
CATSRDPTGELFF TGTGCCACCAGCAGAGATCCCACCGGGGAGCTGTTTTTT TRBV15 NA 13 TRBJ2-2 NA
CASRRQGAPGETQYF TGTGCCAGCAGGAGACAGGGGGCGCCGGGGGAGACCCAGTACTTC TRBV2 TRBD1 15 TRBJ2-5 NA
CASSSGPLGINEQFF TGTGCTAGCAGCTCCGGGCCCCTCGGTATTAATGAGCAGTTCTTC TRBV7-7 NA 15 TRBJ2-1 NA
CASSRQGGGANVLTF TGTGCCAGCAGTCGTCAGGGAGGTGGGGCCAACGTCCTGACTTTC TRBV28 NA 15 TRBJ2-6 NA
CASSPSQGQGGPNLNYGYTF TGTGCCAGCTCCCCATCCCAAGGACAGGGGGGACCCAACCTAAACTATGGCTACACCTTC TRBV18 TRBD1 20 TRBJ1-2 NA
CASSQDLRVQPQHF TGCGCCAGCAGCCAAGATCTACGGGTTCAGCCCCAGCATTTT TRBV4-3 NA 14 TRBJ1-5 NA
CASSIDGFSGEKLFF TGTGCCAGCAGTATCGACGGGTTCTCGGGTGAAAAACTGTTTTTT TRBV28 NA 15 TRBJ1-4 NA
CASSPTGAFTYEQYF TGTGCCAGCAGCCCGACAGGAGCATTCACCTACGAGCAGTACTTC TRBV7-2 NA 15 TRBJ2-7 NA
CASSIAQGSDRTQHF TGTGCCAGTAGTATTGCGCAGGGCTCTGATCGGACCCAGCATTTT TRBV19 NA 15 TRBJ1-5 NA
CASTPGGTGGLRVVDTQYF TGTGCCAGCACCCCCGGCGGGACAGGGGGATTGCGTGTTGTGGATACGCAGTATTTT TRBV7-9 TRBD1 19 TRBJ2-3 NA
CASSQESSGNTGELFF TGCGCCAGCAGCCAAGAATCCAGCGGGAACACCGGGGAGCTGTTTTTT TRBV4-1 NA 16 TRBJ2-2 NA
CASSSHSRPAGNTIYF TGTGCCAGCAGTTCCCACTCAAGGCCCGCTGGAAACACCATATATTTT TRBV6-5 NA 16 TRBJ1-3 NA
CASSPTSGASNEQFF TGCGCCAGCAGTCCGACTAGCGGGGCTTCCAATGAGCAGTTCTTC TRBV10-1 TRBD2 15 TRBJ2-1 NA
CASSAGTSGRGWETQYF TGTGCCAGCAGCGCCGGGACTAGCGGGAGGGGATGGGAGACCCAGTACTTC TRBV13 TRBD2 17 TRBJ2-5 NA
CASRPGQGYEQYF TGCGCCAGCAGACCGGGACAGGGCTACGAGCAGTACTTC TRBV5-1 TRBD1 13 TRBJ2-7 NA
CASIPTAGAYNEQFF TGTGCCAGCATCCCCACCGCGGGGGCCTACAATGAGCAGTTCTTC TRBV6-1 TRBD2 15 TRBJ2-1 NA
CACSPRGGEKLFF TGTGCCTGCTCCCCGCGGGGTGGAGAAAAACTGTTTTTT TRBV6-1 NA 13 TRBJ1-4 NA
CASRGLQGNSPLHF TGTGCCAGCAGGGGGTTACAGGGTAATTCACCCCTCCACTTT TRBV2 NA 14 TRBJ1-6 few
CASSTDGTTYYGYTF TGCGCCAGCAGCACGGACGGGACAACCTACTATGGCTACACCTTC TRBV5-1 NA 15 TRBJ1-2 few
CAWSVPLDRAYNSPLHF TGTGCCTGGAGTGTACCCCTCGACCGAGCTTATAATTCACCCCTCCACTTT TRBV30 NA 17 TRBJ1-6 NA
CASSPPGSQNTGELFF TGTGCCAGCTCACCACCAGGGTCCCAGAACACCGGGGAGCTGTTTTTT TRBV18 NA 16 TRBJ2-2 NA